These 22 T cell receptor beta chains originate from one sample sequenced in a study of pediatric ulcerative colitis. Assay used: immunoSEQ multiplex PCR; TCRdb lists only in-frame clones, some missing. The sample has 45,000 to 55,000 clones, about 78% seen once. The rectum was sampled with one to two pinch biopsies at colonoscopy. The sequencing sample was made of gut tissue. All receptors derive from a girl aged 10 to 17 with moderate ulcerative colitis.

The chain recombines TRBV5-1 with TRBJ2-5, with a tentative D call TRBD1 (6 bases). The CDR3 is made up of 13 amino acids. Per the germline V gene, CDR1 is SGHRS and CDR2 is YFSETQ. The V gene lost 0 bases and the J gene lost 4 bases, with 7 bases spanning the gap. CDR3 protein: CASSLARGETQYF. The CDR3 DNA is TGCGCCAGCAGCTTGGCCAGGGGAGAGACCCAGTACTTC.

This clone was seen once. V is TRBV7-2 and J is TRBJ2-4, with a tentative D call TRBD2 (6 bases). CDR1 SGHTA and CDR2 FQGNSA come from the germline V gene. V lost 5 bases to trimming and J lost 0 bases, with 14 bases between them. CDR3 length: 16 amino acids. The CDR3 DNA follows: TGTGCCAGCAGCAGAGGAGGGGATTTAGCCAAAAACATTCAGTACTTC. Encoded protein: CASSRGGDLAKNIQYF.

J is TRBJ2-6 and V is TRBV6-5; D is unresolved. Germline V gene data show CDR1 as MNHEY and CDR2 as SVGAGI. Trimming took 2 bases from V and 13 from J, leaving 9 bases between them. The CDR3 is 12 amino acids. This CDR3 reads CASSYTGSVLTF. Written as DNA, the CDR3 is TGTGCCAGCAGTTACACCGGCTCGGTCCTGACTTTC.

The gene calls are TRBV7-9 and TRBJ1-2; D unclear. This CDR3 region has 13 residues. V was shortened by 1 base and J by 6 bases, with 9 bases between the two germline ends. Looked up from germline, CDR1 is SEHNR and CDR2 is FQNEAQ (reference sequence). The CDR3 loop reads CASSLGSRNGYTF. Here the CDR3 DNA reads TGTGCCAGCAGCTTAGGGTCGCGGAATGGCTACACCTTC.

The chain has TRBV4-1 and TRBJ1-1; possible D gene TRBD1, 5 bases. Germline V gene lookup returns CDR1 MGHRA and CDR2 YSYEKL. The CDR3 sequence is 15 residues long. V was pared by 2 bases and J by 1 base, with 11 bases between. The CDR3 DNA follows: TGCGCCAGCAGCCAACCGGGACTGTGGAACACTGAAGCTTTCTTT. It encodes CASSQPGLWNTEAFF.

V usage is TRBV7-9 and J usage is TRBJ1-2; TRBD1 aligns across 7 bases. CDR1 SEHNR and CDR2 FQNEAQ come from the germline V gene (reference sequence). V gave up 1 base and J gave up 2 bases; unmatched junction bases: 7. The CDR3 length is 16 residues. The CDR3 sequence: CASSLVPADRNYGYTF. The DNA for the CDR3 is TGTGCCAGCAGCTTAGTCCCGGCGGACAGGAACTATGGCTACACCTTC.

V gene TRBV15 combines with J gene TRBJ2-3; D unclear. CDR1 is LNHNV, CDR2 YYDKDF, per germline (reference sequence). The V gene lost 0 bases and the J gene lost 12 bases, with 16 bases spanning the gap. The CDR3 is made up of 14 amino acids. For the CDR3, the DNA is TGTGCCACCAGCAGAGACCGGGTAGAGCCCCCTCAGTATTTT. Protein sequence: CATSRDRVEPPQYF.

A single count supports this clone. V and J are TRBV7-8 and TRBJ2-3, with D hard to call. Trimming stripped 0 bases from V and 6 bases from J, with 10 bases between. CDR1 and CDR2 (germline): SGHVS, FQNEAQ. The CDR3 runs 14 residues. The CDR3 nucleotides are TGTGCCAGCAGCTTAGCGCTGCACTTGGATACGCAGTATTTT. Its protein product is CASSLALHLDTQYF.

V is TRBV18 and J is TRBJ1-1; D not certain. Trimming pared 2 bases from V and 0 bases from J, leaving 7 bases between. The germline V gene has CDR1 KGHSH and CDR2 LQKENI. There are 14 residues in the CDR3. The CDR3 bases are TGTGCCAGCTCACCAGCATCCATGAACACTGAAGCTTTCTTT. Translation gives CASSPASMNTEAFF.

Written as DNA, the CDR3 is TGTGCCAGCAGTTACTCGGGGCCAAGCGATGAGCAGTTCTTC. As protein: CASSYSGPSDEQFF. The chain links TRBV6-5 to TRBJ2-1, with D maybe TRBD1 (5 bases). This CDR3 is built from 14 residues. CDR1 MNHEY and CDR2 SVGAGI come from the germline V gene. The ends were cut back, 0 bases at V and 8 bases at J, with 11 bases in the middle.

The J gene is TRBJ2-7, the V gene TRBV19, with 10 bases lining up with TRBD1. CDR3 length: 16 amino acids. Per germline, CDR1 LNHDA and CDR2 SQIVND (reference sequence). The J segment lost 5 bases and the V segment lost 3 bases, leaving 10 bases of the junction unmatched. DNA for the CDR3: TGTGCCAGTAGTATTTTACCGGGACAGGGGCGGCACGAGCAGTACTTC. It codes for CASSILPGQGRHEQYF.

The genes are TRBV7-9 and TRBJ2-2, with D possibly being TRBD2 (5 bases). CDR1 is SEHNR and CDR2 is FQNEAQ in the germline V gene (reference sequence). The length of the CDR3 is 15 residues. V dropped 1 base and J dropped 3 bases, with 9 bases sitting between them. CDR3 DNA: TGTGCCAGCAGCTTAGGAGGGAGCCACACCGGGGAGCTGTTTTTT. This encodes CASSLGGSHTGELFF.

The rearrangement uses TRBV7-9 and TRBJ2-7; D gene uncertain. Trimming took off 7 bases at V and 7 bases at J, with 17 bases between the two ends. This CDR3 region has 13 residues. CDR1 and CDR2 (germline): SEHNR, FQNEAQ (reference sequence). The DNA for the CDR3 is TGTGCCAGCACCTCGGGCAGCCCTTGGGAGCAGTACTTC. Its protein product is CASTSGSPWEQYF.

A few counts support this clone. The chain recombines TRBV28 with TRBJ2-1; 7 bases map to TRBD2. Germline V gene lookup returns CDR1 MDHEN and CDR2 SYDVKM. The V segment lost 6 bases and the J segment 12 bases; nucleotides outside the gene matches: 17. The CDR3 runs to 15 residues. For the CDR3, the DNA is TGTGCCAGCAGCTCCTCCCCCAGCGGGACCCCCTCGCAGTTCTTC. Translation gives CASSSSPSGTPSQFF.

The genes are TRBV4-3 and TRBJ1-4; a weak D match, TRBD1 (5 bases). V lost 0 bases, J lost 13 bases, and 24 bases lay in between. The CDR3 sequence is 17 residues long. Germline V gives CDR1 LGHNA, CDR2 YSLEER. The CDR3 bases are TGCGCCAGCAGCCAAGAACTTTTAGGACGCCGGGGGAGCGGACTGTTTTTT. As protein: CASSQELLGRRGSGLFF.

This clone was observed a handful of times. The V gene is TRBV7-2, the J gene TRBJ1-5; D unclear. CDR3 length equals 15 residues. From germline, CDR1 is SGHTA and CDR2 FQGNSA. V gave up 3 bases and J gave up 0 bases, with 9 bases separating them. The CDR3 sequence: CASSLSPNSNQPQHF. CDR3 nucleotide sequence: TGTGCCAGCAGCTTGAGCCCTAATAGCAATCAGCCCCAGCATTTT.

Sample share makes this clone medium-sized (0.01 to 0.1%). The junction shows a germline mismatch at one end, possibly a read error. This chain joins TRBV2 and TRBJ1-4, with D tentatively TRBD1 (6 bases). Looked up from germline, CDR1 is SNHLY and CDR2 is FYNNEI. The CDR3 covers 15 residues. The chain's CDR3 is CASSEVQGIFQKLFF. CDR3 sequence (DNA): TGTGCCAGCAGCGAAGTACAGGGTATTTTTCAAAAACTGTTTTTT.

V gene TRBV2 combines with J gene TRBJ2-5; 7 positions agree with TRBD1. V trimming: 5 bases; J trimming: 4 bases; junction bases outside the gene matches: 4. This CDR3 is built from 13 residues. Germline V gives CDR1 SNHLY, CDR2 FYNNEI. DNA of the CDR3: TGTGCCAGCAGTTACAGGGGTCCAGAGACCCAGTACTTC. As protein: CASSYRGPETQYF. Filled out from reference TRBV2 and TRBJ2-5, the complete variable domain reads EPEVTQTPSHQVTQMGQEVILRCVPISNHLYFYWYRQILGQKVEFLVSFYNNEISEKSEIFDDQFSVERPDGSNFTLKIRSTKLEDSAMYFCASSYRGPETQYFGPGTRLLVL.

The rearrangement links TRBV6-1 to TRBJ1-3; D remains unclear. The CDR3 runs to 14 residues. V gave up 1 base and J gave up 4 bases, with 8 bases separating them. Germline V gives CDR1 MNHNS, CDR2 SASEGT. Written as DNA, the CDR3 is TGTGCCAGCAGTGAAGTCAGATTAGGAAACACCATATATTTT. Protein sequence: CASSEVRLGNTIYF.

In this sample, this clone turned up once. CDR3 loop: CASSLKPGQGARQPQHF. The CDR3, as DNA: TGTGCCAGCAGCCTAAAACCGGGACAGGGGGCTCGACAGCCCCAGCATTTT. The chain links TRBV28 to TRBJ1-5, with TRBD1 identical over 12 bases. CDR3 length equals 17 residues. The ends lost 6 bases at V and 7 bases at J; junction bases unmatched: 13. CDR1 is MDHEN, CDR2 SYDVKM, per germline.

The rearrangement joins TRBV7-2 to TRBJ2-5; tentatively, D is TRBD1 (6 bases). Deletions cut 4 bases from V and 2 bases from J, with 17 bases between. CDR1 and CDR2 from the germline V gene are SGHTA and FQGNSA. This CDR3 is built from 16 residues. CDR3 region: CASSSSTGIGQETQYF. As DNA, the CDR3 is TGTGCCAGCAGCTCATCGACAGGAATTGGGCAAGAGACCCAGTACTTC.

The chain recombines TRBV4-1 with TRBJ1-2, with a tentative D call TRBD1 (5 bases). V was cut by 1 base and J by 1 base, with 10 bases left in between. This CDR3 has 15 amino acids. Germline CDR1 MGHRA, CDR2 YSYEKL. CDR3 amino acids: CASSQADSNNYGYTF. In DNA form, the CDR3 reads TGCGCCAGCAGCCAAGCCGACAGCAATAACTATGGCTACACCTTC.